These 29 T cell receptor beta chains share one sample of origin, sequenced in a study of identifying expanded T cells in peripheral blood. Some clones are missing from TCRdb's copy, which holds only in-frame ones; the method was immunoSEQ multiplex PCR. This table has 90,000 to 100,000 clones, nearly 90% appearing once. Material for sequencing was blood. The receptors here all came from a person aged 18 to 75 in good health.

This rearrangement joins TRBV5-1 to TRBJ1-1; D is unresolved. The CDR3 is 14 amino acids. V dropped 0 bases and J dropped 2 bases, with 8 bases sitting between them. CDR1 and CDR2 (germline): SGHRS, YFSETQ. CDR3 residues: CASSLALDNTEAFF. In DNA, the CDR3 is TGCGCCAGCAGCTTGGCTTTAGATAACACTGAAGCTTTCTTT.

The chain joins TRBV4-2 to TRBJ2-2; D is undetermined. Trimming pared 1 base from V and 2 bases from J, leaving 8 bases between. Germline assignment: CDR1 LGHNA and CDR2 YNFKEQ. The CDR3 runs to 15 residues. The CDR3 nucleotides are TGTGCCAGCAGCCAAGGCGCAGGAAACACCGGGGAGCTGTTTTTT. Translating it yields CASSQGAGNTGELFF.

The chain is built from TRBV19 and TRBJ1-5, with 10 positions matching TRBD1. CDR1 is LNHDA, CDR2 SQIVND, per germline (reference sequence). The length of the CDR3 is 16 residues. The V and J ends lost 9 bases and 5 bases, in that order; junction bases with no gene match: 13. The CDR3 sequence: CASPGRTGGTHQPQHF. The DNA of the CDR3 is TGTGCCAGCCCTGGGAGGACAGGGGGGACGCATCAGCCCCAGCATTTT.

The chain couples TRBV18 to TRBJ1-1, with a weak D call TRBD1 (5 bases). The CDR3 is 13 amino acids. Between the trimmed V and J ends, which lost 3 bases and 5 bases, there was a span of 10 bases. CDR1 is KGHSH and CDR2 is LQKENI in the germline V gene. The CDR3 DNA follows: TGTGCCAGCTCACCTCGACAGACTACTGAAGCTTTCTTT. It translates to CASSPRQTTEAFF. The full variable domain, its missing parts supplied by reference TRBV18 and TRBJ1-1, is NAGVMQNPRHLVRRRGQEARLRCSPMKGHSHVYWYRQLPEEGLKFMVYLQKENIIDESGMPKERFSAEFPKEGPSILRIQQVVRGDSAAYFCASSPRQTTEAFFGQGTRLTVV.

The rearrangement uses TRBV12-5 and TRBJ2-7; D is perhaps TRBD1 or TRBD2 (6 bases each). There are 18 residues in the CDR3. V was shortened by 1 base and J by 3 bases, with 22 bases between the two germline ends. Per germline, CDR1 LGHNT and CDR2 FRNRAP. The CDR3 sequence: CASGLAKITGGDGYEQYF. The CDR3 DNA follows: TGTGCTAGTGGTTTGGCAAAAATTACCGGGGGCGACGGCTACGAGCAGTACTTC.

The chain employs TRBV30 and TRBJ1-2; D may be TRBD1 (6 bases). The CDR3 consists of 14 residues. Germline lookup yields CDR1 GTSNPN and CDR2 SVGIG (reference sequence). Trimming removed 0 bases from V and 3 bases from J, with 11 bases in between. The DNA for the CDR3 is TGTGCCTGGAGTGTGGATGGGGGCCACTATGGCTACACCTTC. This translates into CAWSVDGGHYGYTF.

The genes are TRBV18 and TRBJ1-2; no clear D. CDR1 and CDR2 (germline): KGHSH, LQKENI. The V and J ends lost 6 bases and 0 bases respectively, with 11 bases between them. CDR3 length: 14 amino acids. In DNA, the CDR3 is TGTGCCAGCTCTTCTACCAGTTCTAACTATGGCTACACCTTC. As protein: CASSSTSSNYGYTF.

This clone was counted between two and nine times. The chain carries TRBV6-1 and TRBJ1-2; the D gene is possibly TRBD1 (5 bases). CDR3 length: 13 residues. Germline V gene sequence: CDR1 MNHNS, CDR2 SASEGT. V was shortened by 7 bases and J by 1 base, with 10 bases between the two germline ends. In nucleotides, the CDR3 is TGTGCCAGCACTCCGACAGTTAACTATGGCTACACCTTC. This encodes CASTPTVNYGYTF.

The rearrangement joins TRBV11-2 to TRBJ1-1; no definite D call. The germline gives CDR1 SGHAT, CDR2 FQNNGV. This CDR3 region has 13 residues. The V and J ends lost 1 base and 5 bases respectively, with 8 bases between them. CDR3 DNA: TGTGCCAGCAGCTTAGGGGAGGGAACTGAAGCTTTCTTT. It translates to CASSLGEGTEAFF.

This chain uses TRBV4-1 with TRBJ1-2; 7 bases map to TRBD1. Trimming cost V 1 base and J 5 bases; bases outside gene matches: 7. The CDR3 length is 15 residues. CDR1 MGHRA and CDR2 YSYEKL come from the germline V gene. CDR3 in amino acids: CASSQGMGQLYGYTF. CDR3 nucleotide sequence: TGCGCCAGCAGCCAAGGGATGGGACAGCTTTATGGCTACACCTTC.

The rearrangement joins TRBV7-9 to TRBJ1-3; no clear D. CDR3 size: 11 residues. V was cut by 6 bases and J by 4 bases, with 4 bases left in between. The germline gives CDR1 SEHNR, CDR2 FQNEAQ (reference sequence). Here the CDR3 reads CASSEGNTIYF. Written as DNA, the CDR3 is TGTGCCAGCAGTGAGGGAAACACCATATATTTT.

V is TRBV6-1 and J is TRBJ2-7; 13 bases map to TRBD2. The CDR3 runs to 18 residues. Germline CDR1 MNHNS, CDR2 SASEGT. With 3 bases clipped from V and 3 bases from J, the junction kept 11 bases outside the gene matches. As DNA, the CDR3 is TGTGCCAGCAGTGATGGTAGGACTAGCGGGGGAAACCTCTACGAGCAGTACTTC. It yields the protein CASSDGRTSGGNLYEQYF.

The CDR3 loop is CASKGTGGPNTEAFF. The CDR3 region has the DNA TGTGCCTCCAAGGGGACAGGGGGCCCGAACACTGAAGCTTTCTTT. This chain links TRBV7-9 with TRBJ1-1; 12 positions agree with TRBD1. V was clipped by 11 bases and J by 1 base; unmatched bases: 8. This CDR3 is 15 amino acids long. Looked up from germline, CDR1 is SEHNR and CDR2 is FQNEAQ (reference sequence).

The chain uses TRBV19 and TRBJ2-5; unclear D gene. The CDR3 has 15 residues. The germline gives CDR1 LNHDA, CDR2 SQIVND (reference sequence). Trimming stripped 6 bases from V and 1 base from J, with 15 bases between. DNA of the CDR3: TGTGCCAGTAGCCCTCCGGGCCAGACCCAAGAGACCCAGTACTTC. Translation gives CASSPPGQTQETQYF.

This chain links TRBV28 with TRBJ1-2; D may be TRBD1 (5 bases). CDR1 and CDR2 (germline): MDHEN, SYDVKM. This CDR3 has 11 residues. V lost 11 bases and J 2 bases, leaving 9 bases between the germline ends. The CDR3 loop reads CALGGNYGYTF. In DNA form, the CDR3 reads TGTGCCCTGGGGGGGAACTATGGCTACACCTTC.

The chain uses TRBV2 and TRBJ1-5, with D possibly being TRBD1 (5 bases). The CDR3 loop spans 12 amino acids. Germline V lookup: CDR1 SNHLY, CDR2 FYNNEI. The CDR3 nucleotides are TGTGGTTCCAGGGAAGATAATCAGCCCCAGCATTTT. This codes for CGSREDNQPQHF.

The rearrangement joins TRBV7-9 to TRBJ1-1; TRBD1 agrees at 7 bases. Per the germline V gene, CDR1 is SEHNR and CDR2 is FQNEAQ (reference sequence). The V segment lost 8 bases and the J segment 7 bases; nucleotides outside the gene matches: 7. The CDR3 consists of 12 residues. The CDR3 sequence is CASGKRTGEAFF. Here the CDR3 DNA reads TGTGCCAGCGGAAAACGGACAGGTGAAGCTTTCTTT.

V is TRBV19 and J is TRBJ2-1; 7 bases line up with TRBD1. The CDR3 is 17 residues long. CDR1 is LNHDA and CDR2 is SQIVND in the germline V gene (reference sequence). Germline trimming cut 5 bases from V and 2 bases from J; bases unmatched to any gene: 12. The CDR3 is CASSPRQGAFPYNEQFF. In DNA form, the CDR3 reads TGTGCCAGTAGTCCAAGACAGGGCGCCTTCCCCTACAATGAGCAGTTCTTC.

The V call is TRBV6-5, the J call TRBJ1-2; D is uncertain. Germline-derived CDR1 and CDR2 are MNHEY and SVGAGI. The V end was cut by 7 bases, the J end by 0 bases, with 12 bases between. This CDR3 is 14 amino acids long. The CDR3 spells CASTAALANYGYTF. The CDR3 bases are TGTGCCAGCACAGCCGCTCTAGCTAACTATGGCTACACCTTC.

This chain links TRBV7-2 with TRBJ2-5; 12 bases fit TRBD2. The V gene end was trimmed by 1 base and the J gene end by 3 bases; junction bases not matched to a gene: 12. Per the germline V gene, CDR1 is SGHTA and CDR2 is FQGNSA. CDR3 length: 19 amino acids. The CDR3, as DNA: TGTGCCAGCAGCTTAGGGGGGGCCTCCACTAGCGGGAGGAAAGAGACCCAGTACTTC. Translation gives CASSLGGASTSGRKETQYF.

The rearrangement joins TRBV7-2 to TRBJ1-6, with D uncertain. The CDR3 has 13 residues. Germline loops: CDR1 SGHTA, CDR2 FQGNSA. The germline V and J ends were trimmed by 0 bases and 9 bases, with 6 bases remaining between them. The chain's CDR3 is CASSLAPGSPLHF. The CDR3 region has the DNA TGTGCCAGCAGCTTAGCGCCAGGTTCACCCCTCCACTTT.

In this sample, this clone turned up once. The J gene is TRBJ1-1, the V gene TRBV5-1; the match to TRBD1 covers 7 bases. Germline trimming cut 4 bases from V and 6 bases from J; bases unmatched to any gene: 15. CDR1 and CDR2 (germline): SGHRS, YFSETQ. The CDR3 is 16 residues long. The CDR3 DNA reads as TGCGCCAGCAGCCTTTCCACAGGGGTGGGGGGATCTGAAGCTTTCTTT. Translation gives CASSLSTGVGGSEAFF.

This chain joins TRBV5-1 and TRBJ1-1, with D tentatively TRBD1 (5 bases). In germline, CDR1 is SGHRS, CDR2 YFSETQ. Trimming pared 1 base from V and 1 base from J, leaving 14 bases between. This CDR3 region has 16 residues. As DNA, the CDR3 is TGCGCCAGCAGCTTGAATCAGGGAGGGAGGAACACTGAAGCTTTCTTT. Translating gives CASSLNQGGRNTEAFF.

The chain employs TRBV19 and TRBJ2-7, with 7 bases that match TRBD1. This CDR3 has 16 residues. After removal of 1 base from V and 2 bases from J, the junction contained 8 bases not matched to a gene. Germline CDR1 reads LNHDA; CDR2 reads SQIVND (reference sequence). CDR3 loop: CASSIGGTAPTYEQYF. The CDR3, as DNA: TGTGCCAGTAGTATAGGAGGGACAGCACCAACCTACGAGCAGTACTTC.

The V call is TRBV7-9, the J call TRBJ1-6; TRBD1 agrees at 11 bases. Trimming cost V 7 bases and J 8 bases; bases outside gene matches: 7. The germline gives CDR1 SEHNR, CDR2 FQNEAQ (reference sequence). The CDR3 has 15 residues. CDR3 in amino acids: CASTDRDRGDSPLHF. The CDR3 coding sequence is TGTGCCAGCACGGACCGGGACAGGGGGGATTCACCCCTCCACTTT.

J is TRBJ2-7 and V is TRBV5-1; D is uncertain. V gave up 0 bases and J gave up 2 bases, with 12 bases separating them. The CDR3 totals 15 residues. Germline assignment: CDR1 SGHRS and CDR2 YFSETQ. CDR3 region: CASSLGPERTYEQYF. CDR3 DNA: TGCGCCAGCAGCTTGGGACCGGAGCGAACCTACGAGCAGTACTTC. The variable domain in full, completed from reference TRBV5-1 and TRBJ2-7, reads KAGVTQTPRYLIKTRGQQVTLSCSPISGHRSVSWYQQTPGQGLQFLFEYFSETQRNKGNFPGRFSGRQFSNSRSEMNVSTLELGDSALYLCASSLGPERTYEQYFGPGTRLTVT.

This chain links TRBV29-1 with TRBJ1-1, with TRBD1 identical over 10 bases. Losses at the gene ends were 8 bases for V and 0 bases for J; bases not matched to a gene: 12. Germline loops: CDR1 SQVTM, CDR2 ANQGSEA. This CDR3 has 16 amino acids. CDR3 protein: CSSRGGQGTVNTEAFF. CDR3 nucleotide sequence: TGCAGCTCCCGAGGGGGACAGGGGACCGTGAACACTGAAGCTTTCTTT.

The chain recombines TRBV4-3 with TRBJ2-2; D unresolved. CDR1 is LGHNA and CDR2 is YSLEER in the germline V gene. Between the trimmed V and J ends, which lost 0 bases and 3 bases, there was a span of 14 bases. CDR3 size: 17 residues. The DNA for the CDR3 is TGCGCCAGCAGCCAAGAAAAGTTCAGCGTCCACACCGGGGAGCTGTTTTTT. Residues: CASSQEKFSVHTGELFF.

The J gene is TRBJ2-2, the V gene TRBV7-9; no clear D. This CDR3 is 14 amino acids long. Trimming stripped 5 bases from V and 2 bases from J, with 9 bases between. CDR1 is SEHNR, CDR2 FQNEAQ, per germline (reference sequence). CDR3 amino acids: CASSPPLNTGELFF. The CDR3 DNA reads TGTGCCAGCAGCCCGCCCCTCAACACCGGGGAGCTGTTTTTT.